This T cell receptor beta chain is drawn from a study of blood T cell repertoires in COVID-19 (dated by TCRdb to the early 2020s). A note on the overall study: The collaborator samples originated in the United States, Italy and Spain and spanned the acute and convalescent phases of COVID-19. HLA class I and class II types, where available, came from metadata supplied by the sample provider rather than from assay-based typing. The prospective study material was composed of cDNA or gDNA derived from T cells, B-cell-depleted T cells, or PBMCs. The samples were drawn from two sources: the first 160 participants of the ongoing ImmuneRACE study, and 1,000 to 1,500 subjects contributed by 6 global collaborators. The dataset comprised deeply sampled blood TCRbeta repertoires from subjects exposed to, actively infected with, or recovered from COVID-19. The repertoires were released in a freely available public database intended as a resource for research on the immune response to SARS-CoV-2. Nearly every sample came with metadata listing a de-identified subject ID, COVID-19 status, age in years and sex.

The germline V gene (reference sequence) specifies MNHNY as CDR1 and SVGAGI as CDR2. Ends trimmed: V by 6 bases, J by 3 bases; bases unmatched to a gene: 6. The cysteine opens and the phenylalanine closes a CDR3 of 15 amino acids. The sequence is cut down to CDR3 DNA, 45 bases in frame from base 1. As concerns this clone: The antigen this receptor binds is unknown. No clone much larger than this one lies a single base away; base qualities are absent.

Enrolling through a virtual design, the prospective study's participants ranged in age from roughly 18 to 95 years and lived across 20 to 25 United States geographic areas. In the prospective study, participants were assigned to cohorts based on the clinical history participants reported in a screening survey and a study questionnaire. Each participant in the prospective study had whole blood, serum and a nasopharyngeal or oropharyngeal swab collected by mobile phlebotomists. Over a 2-month period, participants in the prospective study had the option of providing additional blood draws and questionnaires. Before DNA extraction, blood samples from the prospective study were shipped at room temperature or frozen. TCRbeta CDR3 regions were amplified from genomic DNA by means of the immunoSEQ Assay, a bias-controlled multiplex PCR. In the source study's methods: Nucleated cell counts per sample were estimated from amplification of reference gene primers within the assay. Sequence reads were collapsed and filtered to measure the absolute abundance of every unique TCRbeta CDR3 rearrangement. For each sample, productive Simpson clonality was calculated by taking the square root of Simpson's diversity index across productive rearrangements. TCRdb took this table from immuneACCESS and kept in-frame rearrangements with V and J called. Such tables lack part of the clones; where checked against another copy, unresolved V genes explain under half of the gap, and the rest is unexplained. V, J and clone size are those of that table, while D and trimming were read from the DNA. The sample data list about 200,000 clones, and about 82% of these were observed just once. The ten most abundant clones make up about 6% of the sample.

Overall study outcomes, separate from this receptor: The amount of clinical and demographic metadata varied by source and participant and was provided uncurated.

The clonotype was recovered from a man aged 35-49 years with acute COVID-19. The receptor chain draws on TRBV6-6 and TRBJ1-3; TRBD1 fits 9 bases in the junction. Sequenced material: PBMCs or T cells enriched from blood (not recorded which). The nucleotide sequence reads as follows: TGTGCCAGCAGAAACAGGGGGCGCGGTGGAAACACCATATATTTT. Translated, it gives CASRNRGRGGNTIYF.